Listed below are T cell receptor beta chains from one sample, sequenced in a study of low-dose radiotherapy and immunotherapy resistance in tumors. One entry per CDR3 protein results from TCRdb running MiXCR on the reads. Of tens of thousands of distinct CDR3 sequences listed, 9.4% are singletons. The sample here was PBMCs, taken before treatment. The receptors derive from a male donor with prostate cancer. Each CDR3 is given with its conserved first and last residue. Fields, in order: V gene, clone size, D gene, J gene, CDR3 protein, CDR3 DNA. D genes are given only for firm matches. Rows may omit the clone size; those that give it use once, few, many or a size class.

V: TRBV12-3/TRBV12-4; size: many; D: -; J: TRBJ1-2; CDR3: CASRGKGLSGYTF; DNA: TGTGCCAGCAGGGGAAAAGGGTTATCTGGCTACACCTTC
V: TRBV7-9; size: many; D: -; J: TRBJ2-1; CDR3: CASSSRVYNEQFF; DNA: TGTGCCAGCAGCTCCAGGGTTTACAATGAGCAGTTCTTC
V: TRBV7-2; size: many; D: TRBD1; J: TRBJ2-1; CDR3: CASSPGTGRDEQFF; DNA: TGTGCCAGCAGCCCAGGGACAGGGCGCGATGAGCAGTTCTTC
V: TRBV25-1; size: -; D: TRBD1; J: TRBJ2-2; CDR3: CASRTGGTGELFF; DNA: TGTGCCAGCAGGACAGGGGGCACCGGGGAGCTGTTTTTT
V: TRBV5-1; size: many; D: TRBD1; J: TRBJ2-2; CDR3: CASSLPGQGTGELFF; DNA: TGCGCCAGCAGCTTGCCGGGACAGGGTACCGGGGAGCTGTTTTTT
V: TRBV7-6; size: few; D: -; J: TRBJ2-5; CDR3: CASSFQWTSQETQYF; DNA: TGTGCCAGCAGCTTCCAGTGGACATCCCAAGAGACCCAGTACTTC
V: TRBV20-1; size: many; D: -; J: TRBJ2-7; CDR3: CSANRNYEQYF; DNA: TGCAGTGCTAACAGAAACTACGAGCAGTACTTC
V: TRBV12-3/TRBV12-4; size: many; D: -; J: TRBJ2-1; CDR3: CASSLTPRSRNEQFF; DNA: TGTGCCAGCAGTTTGACTCCACGCTCTCGTAATGAGCAGTTCTTC
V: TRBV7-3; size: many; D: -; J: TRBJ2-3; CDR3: CASSLSFQDTQYF; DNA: TGTGCCAGCAGCTTGAGTTTCCAAGATACGCAGTATTTT
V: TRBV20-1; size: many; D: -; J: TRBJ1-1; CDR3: CSARNLRGGTEAFF; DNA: TGCAGTGCTAGAAATCTTAGAGGGGGGACTGAAGCTTTCTTT
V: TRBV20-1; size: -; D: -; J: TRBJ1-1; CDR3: CSALDNTEAFF; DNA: TGCAGTGCTCTAGATAACACTGAAGCTTTCTTT